Shown below are 2 T cell receptor beta chains from a single sample sequenced in a study of T-cell reconstitution after alpha-beta-depleted transplantation in children. Using unique molecular identifiers, the investigators prepared the TCRbeta library. TCRdb processed the PCR reads anew with MiXCR; each CDR3 protein has one entry. This table holds about 340,000 distinct CDR3 sequences, 16% found once. The sample was PBMCs, mostly from graft donor cells, taken 360 days after TCRalphabeta/CD19-depleted stem cell transplant. The origin of the receptors is a male patient between 2 and 15 years old who had a stem cell transplant for acute lymphoblastic leukemia, so the T cells may come from the graft donor.

The rearrangement joins TRBV7-8 to TRBJ2-1; TRBD2 agrees at 11 bases. CDR3 length equals 15 residues. Germline V gene data show CDR1 as SGHVS and CDR2 as FQNEAQ. V dropped 5 bases and J dropped 4; count of bases not matched to a gene: 4. CDR3 loop: CASSMTSGVYNEQFF. The CDR3, as DNA: TGTGCCAGCAGCATGACTAGCGGGGTTTACAATGAGCAGTTCTTC.

The chain combines TRBV4-3 with TRBJ2-7, with D possibly matching TRBD2 (5 bases). The CDR3 sequence is 15 residues long. Germline V gene sequence: CDR1 LGHNA, CDR2 YSLEER. Trimming pared 2 bases from V and 6 bases from J, leaving 17 bases between. The CDR3 nucleotides read TGCGCCAGCAGCCAATGGGAGCGGAGTGAAAGCGAGCAGTACTTC. It is translated as CASSQWERSESEQYF.